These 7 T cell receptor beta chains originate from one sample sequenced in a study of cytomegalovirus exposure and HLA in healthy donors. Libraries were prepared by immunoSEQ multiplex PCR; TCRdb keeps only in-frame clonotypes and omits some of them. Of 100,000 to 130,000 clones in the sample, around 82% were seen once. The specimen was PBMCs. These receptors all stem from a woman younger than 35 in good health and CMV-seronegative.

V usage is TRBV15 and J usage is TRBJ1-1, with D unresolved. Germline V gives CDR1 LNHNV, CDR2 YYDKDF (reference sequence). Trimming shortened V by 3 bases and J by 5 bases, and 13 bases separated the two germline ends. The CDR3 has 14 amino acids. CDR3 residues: CATSSLRQSTEAFF. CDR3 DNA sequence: TGTGCCACCAGCAGCCTTAGACAATCTACTGAAGCTTTCTTT.

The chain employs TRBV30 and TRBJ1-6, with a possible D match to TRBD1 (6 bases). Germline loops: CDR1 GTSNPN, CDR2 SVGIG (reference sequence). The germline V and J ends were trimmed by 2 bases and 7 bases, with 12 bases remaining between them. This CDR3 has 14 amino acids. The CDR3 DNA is TGTGCCTGGAGTCGCGGGGGCACCAATTCACCCCTCCACTTT. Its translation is CAWSRGGTNSPLHF.

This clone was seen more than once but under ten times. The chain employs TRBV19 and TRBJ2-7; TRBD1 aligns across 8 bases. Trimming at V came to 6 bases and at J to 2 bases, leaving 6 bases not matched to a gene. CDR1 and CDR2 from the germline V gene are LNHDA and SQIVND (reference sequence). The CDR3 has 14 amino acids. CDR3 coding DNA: TGTGCCAGTAGCCACGGGACAGGCCCCTACGAGCAGTACTTC. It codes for CASSHGTGPYEQYF.

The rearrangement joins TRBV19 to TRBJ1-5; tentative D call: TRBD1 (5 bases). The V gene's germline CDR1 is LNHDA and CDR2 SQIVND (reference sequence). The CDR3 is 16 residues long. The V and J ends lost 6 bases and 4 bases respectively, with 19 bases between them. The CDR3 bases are TGTGCCAGTAGCGGAGTGGGGCGCGGGGGTAATCAGCCCCAGCATTTT. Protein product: CASSGVGRGGNQPQHF.

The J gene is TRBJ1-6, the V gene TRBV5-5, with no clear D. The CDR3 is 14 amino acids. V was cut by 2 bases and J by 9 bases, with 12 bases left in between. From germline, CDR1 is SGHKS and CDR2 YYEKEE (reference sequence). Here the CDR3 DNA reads TGTGCCAGCAGCTTAGAACCAGCGGCTTCACCCCTCCACTTT. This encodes CASSLEPAASPLHF. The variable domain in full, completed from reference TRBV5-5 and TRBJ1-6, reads DAGVTQSPTHLIKTRGQQVTLRCSPISGHKSVSWYQQVLGQGPQFIFQYYEKEERGRGNFPDRFSARQFPNYSSELNVNALLLGDSALYLCASSLEPAASPLHFGNGTRLTVT.

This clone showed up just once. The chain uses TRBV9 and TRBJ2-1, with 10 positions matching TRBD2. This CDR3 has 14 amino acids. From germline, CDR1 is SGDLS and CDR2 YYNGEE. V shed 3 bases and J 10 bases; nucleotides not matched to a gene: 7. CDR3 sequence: CASSESGGALEQFF. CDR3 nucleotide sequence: TGTGCCAGCAGCGAGAGCGGGGGGGCACTCGAGCAGTTCTTC. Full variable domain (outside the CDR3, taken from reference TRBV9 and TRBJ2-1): DSGVTQTPKHLITATGQRVTLRCSPRSGDLSVYWYQQSLDQGLQFLIQYYNGEERAKGNILERFSAQQFPDLHSELNLSSLELGDSALYFCASSESGGALEQFFGPGTRLTVL.

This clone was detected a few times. This CDR3 is CAISETTGKGGNTIYF. The CDR3 coding sequence is TGTGCCATCAGTGAGACAACAGGAAAGGGAGGAAACACCATATATTTT. This rearrangement joins TRBV10-3 to TRBJ1-3; a possible D gene is TRBD1 (5 bases). The CDR3 runs 16 residues. Germline-derived CDR1 and CDR2 are ENHRY and SYGVKD. Trimming removed 2 bases from V and 4 bases from J, with 15 bases in between.